What follows is one TCR beta chain and its context. Antigen: not known. The CDR3 extends over 12 amino acids. Germline V CDR1 and CDR2: LGHDT, YNNKEL (reference sequence). This record belongs to a study of monozygotic twins with inflammatory bowel disease. Study-level results: Distinguishing T cell subtypes was not possible. Whereas healthy co-twins had higher TCRbeta diversity (inverse Simpson), IBD patients had lower diversity. Fewer shared clonotypes with others were found in IBD patients than in healthy twins, especially with disease activity.

Each CDR3 protein gets one entry in TCRdb, which reprocessed the 5' RACE reads and gives no DNA. This repertoire includes 95,000 to 110,000 distinct CDR3 sequences. This sequence was found in a human donor with ulcerative colitis or Crohn's disease, or a healthy co-twin of an affected twin (not recorded which). The chain carries TRBV3-1 and TRBJ2-2; no DNA is available, so the TRBD1 call from TCRdb remains unchecked. Sequencing was done on a sample of blood. The CDR3: CASSRGLGELFF. Filled out from reference TRBV3-1 and TRBJ2-2, the complete variable domain reads DTAVSQTPKYLVTQMGNDKSIKCEQNLGHDTMYWYKQDSKKFLKIMFSYNNKELIINETVPNRFSPKSPDKAHLNLHINSLELGDSAVYFCASSRGLGELFFGEGSRLTVL.